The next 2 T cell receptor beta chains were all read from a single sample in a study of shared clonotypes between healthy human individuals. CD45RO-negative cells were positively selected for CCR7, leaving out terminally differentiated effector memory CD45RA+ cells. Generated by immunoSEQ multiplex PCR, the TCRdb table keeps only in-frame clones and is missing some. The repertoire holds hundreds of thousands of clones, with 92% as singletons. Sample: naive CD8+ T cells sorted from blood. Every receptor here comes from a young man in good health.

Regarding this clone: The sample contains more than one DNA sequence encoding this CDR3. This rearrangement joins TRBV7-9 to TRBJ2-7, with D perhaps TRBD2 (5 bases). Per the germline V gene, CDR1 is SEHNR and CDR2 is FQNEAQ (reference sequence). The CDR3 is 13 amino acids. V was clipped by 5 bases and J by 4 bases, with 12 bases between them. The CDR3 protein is CASSPRESYEQYF. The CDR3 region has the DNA TGTGCCAGCAGCCCCCGGGAAAGTTACGAGCAGTACTTC. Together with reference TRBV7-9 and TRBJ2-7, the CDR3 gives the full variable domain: DTGVSQNPRHKITKRGQNVTFRCDPISEHNRLYWYRQTLGQGPEFLTYFQNEAQLEKSRLLSDRFSAERPKGSFSTLEIQRTEQGDSAMYLCASSPRESYEQYFGPGTRLTVT.

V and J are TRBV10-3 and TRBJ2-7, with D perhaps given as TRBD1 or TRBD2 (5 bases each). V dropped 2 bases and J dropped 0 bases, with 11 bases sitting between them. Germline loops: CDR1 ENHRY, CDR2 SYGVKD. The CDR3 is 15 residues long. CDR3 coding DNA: TGTGCCATCAGTGAGCGCCGGGGCCTCTCCTACGAGCAGTACTTC. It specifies CAISERRGLSYEQYF.